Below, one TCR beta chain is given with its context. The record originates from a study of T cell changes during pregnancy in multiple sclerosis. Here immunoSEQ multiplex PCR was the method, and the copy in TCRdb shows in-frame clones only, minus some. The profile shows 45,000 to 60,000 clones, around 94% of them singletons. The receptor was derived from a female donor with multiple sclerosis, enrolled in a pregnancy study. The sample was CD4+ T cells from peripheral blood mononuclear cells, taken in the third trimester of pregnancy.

CDR3 DNA sequence: TGTGCCAGCAGCAAAGCAGGGTGCACAGGATACTTCTCTGGAAACACCATATATTTT. Translation: CASSKAGCTGYFSGNTIYF. The chain recombines TRBV21-1 with TRBJ1-3; the DNA was not compared with TRBD1, the D call given in the table. TRBV21-1 constitutes a pseudogene. The CDR3 contains 19 residues.